This TCR beta chain was observed in a study of T-cell memory formation after mild COVID-19. Across the whole study: There were largely donor-specific TCR clusters.

CDR1 is LNHDA and CDR2 is SQIVND in the germline V gene (reference sequence). Trimming took off 8 bases at V and 0 bases at J, with 7 bases between the two ends. The CDR3 is 12 residues long. Only a few counts were recorded for this clonotype. TCRdb recomputed calls from the 5' RACE reads with MiXCR, one row per CDR3 protein. The table lists hundreds of thousands of distinct CDR3 sequences, less than 25% of them singletons, with roughly 8.1% in the top ten. Sequenced sample: PBMCs or a T cell subset sorted from them (not recorded which). The sequence came from an adult woman who had mild COVID-19 (a few samples of this study predate the infection). Cell type and time point are not known. The rearrangement joins TRBV19 to TRBJ1-1; D not certain. The CDR3 is CASATMNTEAFF. In nucleotides, the CDR3 is TGTGCCAGTGCAACTATGAACACTGAAGCTTTCTTT. The whole variable domain, filled in from reference TRBV19 and TRBJ1-1, reads DGGITQSPKYLFRKEGQNVTLSCEQNLNHDAMYWYRQDPGQGLRLIYYSQIVNDFQKGDIAEGYSVSREKKESFPLTVTSAQKNPTAFYLCASATMNTEAFFGQGTRLTVV.